Listed below are T cell receptor beta chains from one sample, sequenced in a study of human T cells and chemical hapten exposure. TCRdb ran MiXCR on the RACE reads and lists one entry per CDR3 protein. The sample has about 80,000 distinct CDR3 sequences, roughly 10% seen once. The sample consisted of whole blood, taken in connection with sensitization to the hapten diphenylcyclopropenone (DPC). Receptors originate from a man between 18 and 35 years old with alopecia areata. Some clones in this sample may be carry-over from other donors' samples. Both conserved end residues are part of each CDR3. Each record gives: J gene, clone size, CDR3 length, V gene, D gene, CDR3 DNA, CDR3 protein. D genes are given only for firm matches. Clone size is stated in some rows and not others, as once, few, many or a class when expanded.

TRBJ2-1,many,15,TRBV19,TRBD1,TGTGCCAGTAGTACAAGACAGGGCTCCTACAATGAGCAGTTCTTC,CASSTRQGSYNEQFF
TRBJ2-5,many,17,TRBV4-3,TRBD1,TGCGCCAGCAGCCAAGACTCCCGGGACAGTCTCTTAGAGACCCAGTACTTC,CASSQDSRDSLLETQYF
TRBJ1-6,few,18,TRBV10-2,NA,TGCGCCAGCAGTGAGCCGGACAGAGGACTAGAAATCAATTCACCCCTCCACTTT,CASSEPDRGLEINSPLHF
TRBJ1-2,NA,15,TRBV4-3,NA,TGCGCCAGCAGCCAAGGCTGGAGAACTAACTATGGCTACACCTTC,CASSQGWRTNYGYTF
TRBJ2-5,NA,13,TRBV2,TRBD1,TGTGCCAGCCTCAACGACAGGGAAAAGACCCAGTACTTC,CASLNDREKTQYF
TRBJ2-7,NA,19,TRBV24-1,TRBD1,TGTGCCACCAGTGATTTGCGTAACCACGAACGGGACAGGGTACACGAGCAGTACTTC,CATSDLRNHERDRVHEQYF
TRBJ1-1,few,15,TRBV5-1,NA,TGCGCCAGCAGCTTGGACAGGGCAGGAGGGACTGAAGCTTTCTTT,CASSLDRAGGTEAFF
TRBJ2-7,many,14,TRBV6-5,TRBD1,TGTGCCAGCAGTTATCAACAGGGGACCTACGAGCAGTACTTC,CASSYQQGTYEQYF
TRBJ1-5,many,14,TRBV6-5,NA,TGTGCCAGCAGTTGGGGACTGTCCAGAGGGCCCCAGCATTTT,CASSWGLSRGPQHF
TRBJ1-6,NA,12,TRBV28,NA,TGTGCCAGCACCATAAAAGGCTCACCCCTCCACTTT,CASTIKGSPLHF
TRBJ1-1,many,16,TRBV18,NA,TGTGCCAGCTCACCATTCTCACTGGCGGGCGGCACTGAAGCTTTCTTT,CASSPFSLAGGTEAFF
TRBJ2-5,many,11,TRBV29-1,NA,TGCAGCGCTTCAAGGAAAGAGACCCAGTACTTC,CSASRKETQYF
TRBJ2-5,few,13,TRBV14,TRBD2,TGTGCCAGCAGCCTTCTAGCGGAGGAGACCCAGTACTTC,CASSLLAEETQYF
TRBJ1-4,NA,14,TRBV6-4,NA,TGTGCCAGCGATCAACACTCAACTAATGAAAAACTGTTTTTT,CASDQHSTNEKLFF
TRBJ2-5,NA,12,TRBV7-2,NA,TGTGCCAGCAGTCCAGGGTTTGAGACCCAGTACTTC,CASSPGFETQYF
TRBJ2-1,many,16,TRBV7-6,NA,TGTGCCAGCAGCTTATCAAGCGGGTCCTCCTACAATGAGCAGTTCTTC,CASSLSSGSSYNEQFF
TRBJ2-7,many,14,TRBV12-3/TRBV12-4,TRBD1,TGTGCCAGCACCCACAGGGGACCCCCCTACGAGCAGTACTTC,CASTHRGPPYEQYF
TRBJ2-3,many,10,TRBV7-9,NA,TGTGCCAGTACAGGGGATACGCAGTATTTT,CASTGDTQYF
TRBJ2-7,many,13,TRBV29-1,TRBD1,TGCAGCGTTGAGACAGGGAGCTCCTACGAGCAGTACTTC,CSVETGSSYEQYF
TRBJ2-3,NA,15,TRBV15,TRBD1,TGTGCCACCAGCAGCGCAACAGGGGGGACAGATACGCAGTATTTT,CATSSATGGTDTQYF
TRBJ2-7,many,12,TRBV29-1,NA,TGCAGCGTTGGACTGACCTCCTACGAGCAGTACTTC,CSVGLTSYEQYF
TRBJ2-7,NA,15,TRBV7-7,TRBD1,TGTGCCAGCAGCTGGAGACAGGGGGATTCCTACGAGCAGTACTTC,CASSWRQGDSYEQYF
TRBJ2-2,few,12,TRBV6-6,NA,TGTGCCAGCAGACAGGGCTCCGGGGAGCTGTTTTTT,CASRQGSGELFF
TRBJ2-1,NA,16,TRBV6-6,TRBD1,TGTGCCAGCAGTTACTCCCGGGACAGGGGATTGAATGAGCAGTTCTTC,CASSYSRDRGLNEQFF
TRBJ2-1,few,19,TRBV15,TRBD2,TGTGCCACCAGCAGAATGGTTCTAGCGGGGGCCAGCTCCTACAATGAGCAGTTCTTC,CATSRMVLAGASSYNEQFF
TRBJ2-3,many,14,TRBV7-2,NA,TGTGCCAGCAGCAACTGGCTAGCGACAGATACGCAGTATTTT,CASSNWLATDTQYF
TRBJ1-2,NA,12,TRBV2,NA,TGTGCCAGGAACAGGGAGGGGAAAGGCTACACCTTC,CARNREGKGYTF
TRBJ2-7,many,14,TRBV6-2/TRBV6-3,TRBD2,TGTGCCAGCAGTTTGCGGGGGGGACTCTACGAGCAGTACTTC,CASSLRGGLYEQYF
TRBJ2-1,NA,12,TRBV7-3,NA,TGTGCCAGCAGCTTAACGTCCGATGAGCAGTTCTTC,CASSLTSDEQFF
TRBJ1-2,NA,13,TRBV7-2,TRBD1,TGTGCCAGCAGCCCGGGACAGACCCTATTACCCACCTTC,CASSPGQTLLPTF
TRBJ1-6,NA,16,TRBV9,NA,TGTGCCAGCAGCGTATCGGGCGACAGCCGAAATTCACCCCTCCACTTT,CASSVSGDSRNSPLHF
TRBJ2-5,NA,17,TRBV7-9,NA,TGTGCCAGCAGCGGCGCGAAGGATAATAATAGACAAGAGACCCAGTACTTC,CASSGAKDNNRQETQYF
TRBJ2-1,NA,14,TRBV5-6,NA,TGTGCCAGCAGCTTGCGGAGCGCGTACAATGAGCAGTTCTTC,CASSLRSAYNEQFF
TRBJ2-1,many,15,TRBV25-1,TRBD2,TGTGCCAGCAGCGGAGCGGGACTAGCCCGTAATGAGCAGTTCTTC,CASSGAGLARNEQFF
TRBJ2-7,many,13,TRBV7-2,NA,TGTGCCAGCAGCTTAGCGGGCACGTACGAGCAGTACTTC,CASSLAGTYEQYF
TRBJ2-7,many,17,TRBV20-1,TRBD2,TGCAGTGCTAGAGAAAAACTAGCGGGGATAAGCTCCTACGAGCAGTACTTC,CSAREKLAGISSYEQYF
TRBJ1-1,few,13,TRBV12-3/TRBV12-4,NA,TGTGCCAGCAGTTTTCATGTCGGGGCTGAAGCTTTCTTT,CASSFHVGAEAFF
TRBJ2-3,NA,14,TRBV6-5,TRBD2,TGTGCCAGCAGTCAAGCGGGGGGGCACTATACGCAGTATTTT,CASSQAGGHYTQYF
TRBJ1-1,NA,14,TRBV6-5,NA,TGTGCCAGCAGTTACTCGGTTTTAGCCACTGAAGCTTTCTTT,CASSYSVLATEAFF
TRBJ2-6,NA,15,TRBV25-1,NA,TGTGCCAGCAGTATCCAAGGCTCTGGGGCCAACGTCCTGACTTTC,CASSIQGSGANVLTF
TRBJ1-1,few,12,TRBV20-1,TRBD1,TGCAGTGCTAGACCTGACAGGGTTGAAGCTTTCTTT,CSARPDRVEAFF
TRBJ2-3,few,14,TRBV12-3/TRBV12-4,NA,TGTGCCAGCAGTTTCTCCGGGTATGAAGATACGCAGTATTTT,CASSFSGYEDTQYF
TRBJ2-1,once,16,TRBV6-1,TRBD1,TGTGCCAGCAGTGAGTTGGGACAGGGATCCTACAATGAGCAGTTCTTC,CASSELGQGSYNEQFF
TRBJ1-1,many,10,TRBV29-1,NA,TGCAGCGTTTTGGACACTGAAGCTTTCTTT,CSVLDTEAFF
TRBJ2-5,many,15,TRBV7-7,NA,TGTGCCAGCAGCTTAGGGCAGGGCCTACAAGAGACCCAGTACTTC,CASSLGQGLQETQYF
TRBJ1-5,many,14,TRBV28,TRBD1,TGTGCCAGCAGATTGACAGGGAGCAATCAGCCCCAGCATTTT,CASRLTGSNQPQHF
TRBJ1-5,few,13,TRBV5-6,NA,TGTGCCAGCAGCTCCCGAACCAATCAGCCCCAGCATTTT,CASSSRTNQPQHF
TRBJ1-6,few,15,TRBV10-3,NA,TGTGCCATCAGTGAATACCGGGACCCGAATTCACCCCTCCACTTT,CAISEYRDPNSPLHF
TRBJ2-5,few,16,TRBV5-5,TRBD1,TGTGCCAGCAGCTTCCGTCGACAGGGGTACCAAGAGACCCAGTACTTC,CASSFRRQGYQETQYF
TRBJ1-2,few,14,TRBV14,NA,TGTGCCAGCAGCCGCCCCTGGACTAACTATGGCTACACCTTC,CASSRPWTNYGYTF